The sequence of this T cell receptor beta chain was determined in a study of T cells in Graves' hyperthyroidism and ophthalmopathy. Study results and caveats: Ophthalmopathy and stable hyperthyroidism were separated by a 13 V-J model.

This clonotype was found many times. What it recognizes is unknown. Germline V lookup: CDR1 MGHRA, CDR2 YSYEKL. This CDR3 region has 16 residues. V was clipped by 3 bases and J by 6 bases; unmatched bases: 10. Newly diagnosed hyperthyroidism patients aged 18 to 65 years had disease lasting under 2 months. Thyroid ultrasound and orbital computed tomography, with clinical symptoms and serum thyroxine and TRAb, informed diagnoses. What was amplified from RNA transcripts were TCR beta CDR3 regions. An initial round of RT-PCR targeting the TCR CDR3 relied on the HTBI primer set. TCRdb fed the multiplex PCR reads into MiXCR, producing one record per CDR3 protein. The sample includes about 580,000 distinct CDR3 sequences, 46% of them seen just once.

The sample was peripheral blood or thyroid tissue (not recorded which). The sequence was obtained from a woman younger than 35 with Graves' hyperthyroidism. The chain uses TRBV4-1 and TRBJ2-2; 7 positions agree with TRBD2. The CDR3 coding sequence is TGCGCCAGCAGCCATGCCCTGGCGGGAGCAGCCGGGGAGCTGTTTTTT. Its protein is CASSHALAGAAGELFF.